This T cell receptor (beta chain) came from a study of cytomegalovirus exposure and HLA in healthy donors. The trim removed 4 bases at V and 4 bases at J, leaving 7 bases unmatched. The CDR3 spans 14 residues. Germline assignment: CDR1 SGHNT and CDR2 YYREEE (reference sequence). Vbeta (60) and Jbeta (13) primers were used in the PCR. Measured with immunoSEQ multiplex PCR; TCRdb has only the in-frame clones, and not every one. The sample records 270,000 or so clones, around nine tenths being singletons. About this clone itself: Antigen unknown.

Unrecorded immune exposure was likely among donors, who were nominally healthy when sampled. Study-wide findings and caveats: Association with HLA alleles at 0.05 false discovery rate was found for around 15,000 TCR beta sequences in a later analysis. A later analysis found that most CMV-associated TCR beta chains appeared HLA-restricted. The authors confirmed in vitro that three CMV-associated chains were specific for CMV antigens.

The receptor was derived from a girl aged 2 to 10 in good health and CMV-seronegative. The sequencing sample was made of PBMCs. The V call is TRBV5-4, the J call TRBJ1-1, with TRBD1 matching 7 bases. The CDR3 DNA reads as TGTGCCAGCAGCAGGGACAGCTACGCCACTGAAGCTTTCTTT. Translation: CASSRDSYATEAFF.